This TCR beta chain appears in the sequencing data of a study of cytomegalovirus exposure and HLA in healthy donors. Whole-study context: HLA-typed donors were the source of 83 million or so unique TCRs, which an early data release held.

V gave up 1 base and J gave up 3 bases; unmatched junction bases: 4. The CDR3 is 15 amino acids. The germline V gene has CDR1 SGHTA and CDR2 FQGNSA. The PCR used 60 Vbeta and 13 Jbeta primers. The data were produced by immunoSEQ multiplex PCR, yet TCRdb's version contains in-frame clones alone and is incomplete. The sample contains about 130,000 clones, roughly 85% of which appear only once. The sequence was obtained from a boy younger than 18 in good health and CMV-seronegative. Material: PBMCs. The chain is built from TRBV7-2 and TRBJ2-7; 9 nucleotides agree with TRBD2. The CDR3 nucleotides are TGTGCCAGCAGCTTAGAGGTAGCGGGAGTCTACGAGCAGTACTTC. It is translated as CASSLEVAGVYEQYF.